Presented here are 21 T cell receptor beta chains from one specimen sequenced in a study of identical twins. TCRdb independently ran MiXCR on the 5' RACE reads; one entry per CDR3 protein. The repertoire holds some 500,000 distinct CDR3 sequences, with 13% to 15% as singletons. This sample also belongs to another study, concerning yellow fever vaccine responses in identical twins.

The material sequenced was CD4+ T cells sorted from blood. The source is a woman aged 18-35 years in good health.

The genes are TRBV3-1 and TRBJ2-7, with TRBD1 matching over 7 bases. Trimming at V came to 4 bases and at J to 2 bases, leaving 8 bases not matched to a gene. From germline, CDR1 is LGHDT and CDR2 YNNKEL (reference sequence). This CDR3 has 15 residues. The CDR3 reads CASSPQGQRAYEQYF. CDR3 DNA sequence: TGTGCCAGCAGCCCTCAGGGACAGCGAGCCTACGAGCAGTACTTC.

V is TRBV14 and J is TRBJ2-1; tentatively, D is TRBD2 (6 bases). The CDR3 extends over 17 amino acids. The germline gives CDR1 SGHDN, CDR2 FVKESK. V lost 2 bases and J 4 bases, leaving 18 bases between the germline ends. The CDR3 DNA reads as TGTGCCAGCAGCCAATCAGGGAGATCGGGGGTTTACAATGAGCAGTTCTTC. Its protein product is CASSQSGRSGVYNEQFF.

The rearrangement links TRBV28 to TRBJ1-4; D is unresolved. This CDR3 comprises 13 residues. Trimming cost V 2 bases and J 3 bases, with 4 bases left between them. From germline, CDR1 is MDHEN and CDR2 SYDVKM. The CDR3 nucleotides read TGTGCCAGCAGTTTAATATCTAATGAAAAACTGTTTTTT. It specifies CASSLISNEKLFF.

This clonotype was seen a few times. CDR3 sequence (DNA): TGCGCCAGCAGCGGACTAACCCAAGAGACCCAGTACTTC. Its translation: CASSGLTQETQYF. V and J are TRBV5-1 and TRBJ2-5, with D possibly matching TRBD2 (6 bases). The ends were cut back, 4 bases at V and 1 base at J, with 8 bases in the middle. This CDR3 comprises 13 residues. Germline CDR1 is SGHRS and CDR2 is YFSETQ.

The chain links TRBV28 to TRBJ2-3; 12 nucleotides agree with TRBD2. The J segment lost 4 bases and the V segment lost 4 bases, leaving 9 bases of the junction unmatched. This CDR3 is 17 amino acids long. Germline CDR1 is MDHEN and CDR2 is SYDVKM. CDR3 amino acids: CASSSGLAGTGADTQYF. CDR3 sequence (DNA): TGTGCCAGCAGTTCAGGACTAGCGGGAACAGGGGCAGATACGCAGTATTTT. Drawing the rest from reference TRBV28 and TRBJ2-3, the complete variable domain is DVKVTQSSRYLVKRTGEKVFLECVQDMDHENMFWYRQDPGLGLRLIYFSYDVKMKEKGDIPEGYSVSREKKERFSLILESASTNQTSMYLCASSSGLAGTGADTQYFGPGTRLTVL.

About this clonotype itself: No conserved phenylalanine or tryptophan ends this CDR3, so it is likely a read error. V usage is TRBV12-3 or TRBV12-4 and J usage is TRBJ2-7; D may be TRBD1 (5 bases). The CDR3 runs to 14 residues. V shed 5 bases and J shed 5 bases, with 16 bases lying between them. CDR3 amino acids: CASSPQGRLNEQYI. The CDR3, as DNA: TGTGCCAGCAGTCCCCAGGGTAGGTTGAACGAGCAGTACATC.

This clonotype was counted many times. The chain uses TRBV5-1 and TRBJ2-3; 7 nucleotides agree with TRBD1. With V trimmed by 0 bases and J by 1 base, 2 bases remained unmatched. CDR1 is SGHRS and CDR2 is YFSETQ in the germline V gene. The CDR3 is 15 amino acids. The CDR3 DNA reads as TGCGCCAGCAGCTTGGCCACAGGGGGCACAGATACGCAGTATTTT. Translated: CASSLATGGTDTQYF. The variable domain in full, with the rest retrieved from reference TRBV5-1 and TRBJ2-3, is KAGVTQTPRYLIKTRGQQVTLSCSPISGHRSVSWYQQTPGQGLQFLFEYFSETQRNKGNFPGRFSGRQFSNSRSEMNVSTLELGDSALYLCASSLATGGTDTQYFGPGTRLTVL.

This clonotype came up a few times. This rearrangement joins TRBV14 to TRBJ2-7; a weak D match, TRBD1 (6 bases). Trimming took 1 base from V and 7 from J, leaving 11 bases between them. Germline V gene data show CDR1 as SGHDN and CDR2 as FVKESK. There are 13 residues in the CDR3. As DNA, the CDR3 is TGTGCCAGCAGCCAAGTTAACAGGGCTGAGCAGTACTTC. Its protein is CASSQVNRAEQYF.

This clonotype has at least ten counts. V usage is TRBV7-2 and J usage is TRBJ2-7, with D possibly being TRBD2 (6 bases). The CDR3 spans 13 residues. CDR1 is SGHTA and CDR2 is FQGNSA in the germline V gene. Trimming cost V 5 bases and J 1 base, with 9 bases left between them. CDR3 loop: CASSRLGSYEQYF. The CDR3 DNA reads as TGTGCCAGCAGCCGACTAGGATCCTACGAGCAGTACTTC.

This clonotype was seen only a few times. The J gene is TRBJ2-4, the V gene TRBV6-1; 7 nucleotides line up with TRBD1. Germline assignment: CDR1 MNHNS and CDR2 SASEGT. The length of the CDR3 is 14 residues. Trimming at V came to 4 bases and at J to 2 bases, leaving 2 bases not matched to a gene. The CDR3 here is CASSGQGSKNIQYF. For the CDR3, the DNA is TGTGCCAGCAGTGGACAGGGCTCCAAAAACATTCAGTACTTC.

The V call is TRBV6-5, the J call TRBJ2-5; 8 bases match TRBD2. V trimming: 0 bases; J trimming: 1 base; junction bases outside the gene matches: 4. Germline-derived CDR1 and CDR2 are MNHEY and SVGAGI. The CDR3 is 16 amino acids. CDR3: CASSYSVAGGQETQYF. CDR3 nucleotide sequence: TGTGCCAGCAGTTACTCGGTCGCGGGGGGCCAAGAGACCCAGTACTTC.

At least ten counts were recorded for this clonotype. The chain has TRBV12-3 or TRBV12-4 and TRBJ1-4; D gene unclear. Trimming took 5 bases from V and 0 from J, leaving 7 bases between them. The CDR3 spans 14 residues. In DNA, the CDR3 is TGTGCCAGCAGTCCAGTTGCAACTAATGAAAAACTGTTTTTT. Residues: CASSPVATNEKLFF.

The genes are TRBV7-2 and TRBJ2-3, with D possibly being TRBD1 (6 bases). The CDR3 is 15 residues long. Germline V gene sequence: CDR1 SGHTA, CDR2 FQGNSA. Trimming left V 5 bases short and J 1 base short, with 13 bases between. CDR3 nucleotides: TGTGCCAGCAGCCCAGGGGAAGTAGGCACAGATACGCAGTATTTT. This encodes CASSPGEVGTDTQYF.

There are a few counts of this clonotype. J is TRBJ1-1 and V is TRBV4-3; tentatively, D is TRBD1 (6 bases). The V and J ends lost 0 bases and 6 bases respectively, with 8 bases between them. The V gene's germline CDR1 is LGHNA and CDR2 YSLEER. The CDR3 runs 13 residues. The CDR3 region is CASSQDEGAEAFF. The CDR3 nucleotides read TGCGCCAGCAGCCAAGATGAGGGGGCTGAAGCTTTCTTT.

The chain is built from TRBV5-1 and TRBJ2-5; TRBD2 agrees at 7 bases. The CDR3 is 16 residues long. V lost 0 bases, J lost 3 bases, and 8 bases stayed unmatched. Germline lookup yields CDR1 SGHRS and CDR2 YFSETQ. CDR3 loop: CASSLGASGLKETQYF. The CDR3 nucleotides read TGCGCCAGCAGCTTGGGTGCTAGCGGTTTGAAAGAGACCCAGTACTTC.

This clonotype was recorded a few times. One junction end disagrees with the germline gene, perhaps due to a read error. The chain is built from TRBV29-1 and TRBJ2-7; 7 bases align to TRBD1. The germline gives CDR1 SQVTM, CDR2 ANQGSEA. This CDR3 contains 14 residues. The CDR3 loop is CSVATGESSYEQYF. The CDR3, as DNA: TGCAGTGTTGCAACAGGGGAGAGCTCCTACGAGCAGTACTTC.

The chain links TRBV7-8 to TRBJ2-2; D is undetermined. Germline V CDR1 and CDR2: SGHVS, FQNEAQ. V dropped 5 bases and J dropped 0 bases, with 7 bases sitting between them. The CDR3 is made up of 14 amino acids. CDR3 residues: CASSPKPNTGELFF. DNA for the CDR3: TGTGCCAGCAGCCCGAAGCCGAACACCGGGGAGCTGTTTTTT.

This clonotype was observed many times. The DNA for the CDR3 is TGTGCCAGCAGCGCGGGGAGTTACAATGAGCAGTTCTTC. Protein: CASSAGSYNEQFF. The chain has TRBV7-3 and TRBJ2-1; D might be TRBD2 (6 bases). CDR1 is SGHTA, CDR2 FQGTGA, per germline. This CDR3 has 13 amino acids. Trimming cost V 5 bases and J 4 bases, with 9 bases left between them.

This chain uses TRBV15 with TRBJ2-1, with 9 bases fitting TRBD2. The CDR3 covers 16 residues. Losses at the gene ends were 4 bases for V and 6 bases for J; bases not matched to a gene: 10. CDR1 is LNHNV and CDR2 is YYDKDF in the germline V gene (reference sequence). Here the CDR3 reads CATSTPAGGRVNEQFF. The CDR3 DNA is TGTGCCACCAGCACGCCGGCGGGGGGGCGTGTCAATGAGCAGTTCTTC.

A few counts support this clonotype. This rearrangement joins TRBV7-2 to TRBJ1-5; weak D call: TRBD1 (6 bases). The CDR3 contains 14 residues. Germline CDR1 and CDR2: SGHTA and FQGNSA. The V end was cut by 2 bases, the J end by 6 bases, with 11 bases between. CDR3 protein: CASSLRAQGQPQHF. CDR3 DNA sequence: TGTGCCAGCAGCTTACGGGCACAGGGTCAGCCCCAGCATTTT.

The gene calls are TRBV2 and TRBJ1-4; TRBD1 matches at 7 bases. The germline V gene has CDR1 SNHLY and CDR2 FYNNEI. The CDR3 spans 14 residues. Losses at the gene ends were 3 bases for V and 5 bases for J; bases not matched to a gene: 3. This CDR3 reads CASSDAGGNEKLFF. In DNA, the CDR3 is TGTGCCAGCAGTGACGCAGGGGGGAATGAAAAACTGTTTTTT.